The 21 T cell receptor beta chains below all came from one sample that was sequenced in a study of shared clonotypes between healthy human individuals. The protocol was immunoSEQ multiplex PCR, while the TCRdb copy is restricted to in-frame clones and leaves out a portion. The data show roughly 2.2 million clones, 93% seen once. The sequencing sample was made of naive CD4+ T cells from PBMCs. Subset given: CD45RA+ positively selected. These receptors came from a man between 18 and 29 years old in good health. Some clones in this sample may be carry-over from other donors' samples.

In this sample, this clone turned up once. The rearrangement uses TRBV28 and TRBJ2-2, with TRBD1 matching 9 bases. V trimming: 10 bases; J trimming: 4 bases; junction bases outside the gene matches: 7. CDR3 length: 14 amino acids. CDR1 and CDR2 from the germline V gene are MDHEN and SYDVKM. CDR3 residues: CAIVDRGGTGELFF. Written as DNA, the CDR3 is TGTGCCATAGTGGACAGGGGTGGCACCGGGGAGCTGTTTTTT. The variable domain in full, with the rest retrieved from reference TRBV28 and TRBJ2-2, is DVKVTQSSRYLVKRTGEKVFLECVQDMDHENMFWYRQDPGLGLRLIYFSYDVKMKEKGDIPEGYSVSREKKERFSLILESASTNQTSMYLCAIVDRGGTGELFFGEGSRLTVL.

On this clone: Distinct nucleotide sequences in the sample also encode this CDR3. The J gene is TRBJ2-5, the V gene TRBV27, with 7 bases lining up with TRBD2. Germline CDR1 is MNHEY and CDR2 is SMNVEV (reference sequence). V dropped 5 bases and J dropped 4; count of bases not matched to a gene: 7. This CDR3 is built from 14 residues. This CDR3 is CASSLGGRGETQYF. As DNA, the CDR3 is TGTGCCAGCAGTCTCGGCGGGAGAGGAGAGACCCAGTACTTC.

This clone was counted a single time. CDR3 nucleotides: TGTGCCAGCAGCTTGGTCCAGGGGGTGACTGAAGCTTTCTTT. Translation: CASSLVQGVTEAFF. The chain combines TRBV5-4 with TRBJ1-1; TRBD1 matches at 7 bases. The CDR3 totals 14 residues. Trimming cost V 0 bases and J 5 bases; bases outside gene matches: 4. Germline loops: CDR1 SGHNT, CDR2 YYREEE (reference sequence).

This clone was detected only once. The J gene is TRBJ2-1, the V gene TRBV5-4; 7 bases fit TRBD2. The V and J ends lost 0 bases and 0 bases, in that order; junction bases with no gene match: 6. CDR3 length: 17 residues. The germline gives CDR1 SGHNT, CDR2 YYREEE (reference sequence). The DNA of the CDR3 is TGTGCCAGCAGCTTGGGTAGCGGGTCCGACTCCTACAATGAGCAGTTCTTC. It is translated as CASSLGSGSDSYNEQFF.

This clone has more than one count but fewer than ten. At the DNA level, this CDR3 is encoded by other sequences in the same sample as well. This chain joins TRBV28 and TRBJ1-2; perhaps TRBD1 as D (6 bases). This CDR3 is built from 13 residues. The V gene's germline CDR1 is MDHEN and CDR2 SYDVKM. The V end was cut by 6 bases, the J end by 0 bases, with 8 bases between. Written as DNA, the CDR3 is TGTGCCAGCAGCTCAGGGGCTAACTATGGCTACACCTTC. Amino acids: CASSSGANYGYTF.

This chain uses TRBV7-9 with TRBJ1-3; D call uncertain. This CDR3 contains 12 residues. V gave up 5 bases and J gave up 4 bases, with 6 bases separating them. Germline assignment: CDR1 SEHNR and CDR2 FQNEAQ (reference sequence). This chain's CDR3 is CASSDLGNTIYF. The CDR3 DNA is TGTGCCAGCAGCGACTTAGGAAACACCATATATTTT. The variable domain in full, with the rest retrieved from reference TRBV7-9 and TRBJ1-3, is DTGVSQNPRHKITKRGQNVTFRCDPISEHNRLYWYRQTLGQGPEFLTYFQNEAQLEKSRLLSDRFSAERPKGSFSTLEIQRTEQGDSAMYLCASSDLGNTIYFGEGSWLTVV.

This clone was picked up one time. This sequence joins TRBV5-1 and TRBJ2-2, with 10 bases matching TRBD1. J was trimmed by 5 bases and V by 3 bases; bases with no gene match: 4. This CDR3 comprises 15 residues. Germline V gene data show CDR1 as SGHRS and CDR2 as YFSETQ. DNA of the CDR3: TGCGCCAGCAGCTCGGGGACAGGGGAAACCGGGGAGCTGTTTTTT. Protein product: CASSSGTGETGELFF.

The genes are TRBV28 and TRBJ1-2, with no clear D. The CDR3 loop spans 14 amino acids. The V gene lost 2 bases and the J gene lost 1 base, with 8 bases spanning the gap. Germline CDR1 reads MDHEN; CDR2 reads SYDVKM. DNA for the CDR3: TGTGCCAGCAGTTTACTTGGGGTTAACTATGGCTACACCTTC. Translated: CASSLLGVNYGYTF.

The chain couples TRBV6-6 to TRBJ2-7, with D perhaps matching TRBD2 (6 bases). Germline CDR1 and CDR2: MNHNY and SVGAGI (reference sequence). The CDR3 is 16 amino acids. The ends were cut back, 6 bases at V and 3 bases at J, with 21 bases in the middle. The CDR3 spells CASSPRTIRDVYEQYF. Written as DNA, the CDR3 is TGTGCCAGCAGCCCACGGACTATACGGGACGTCTACGAGCAGTACTTC.

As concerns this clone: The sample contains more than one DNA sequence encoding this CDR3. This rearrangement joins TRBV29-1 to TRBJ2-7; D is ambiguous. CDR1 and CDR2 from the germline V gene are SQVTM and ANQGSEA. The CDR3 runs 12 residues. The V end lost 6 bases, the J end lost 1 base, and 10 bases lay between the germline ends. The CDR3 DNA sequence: TGCAGCGTAGCTACTGGATCCTACGAGCAGTACTTC. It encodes CSVATGSYEQYF.

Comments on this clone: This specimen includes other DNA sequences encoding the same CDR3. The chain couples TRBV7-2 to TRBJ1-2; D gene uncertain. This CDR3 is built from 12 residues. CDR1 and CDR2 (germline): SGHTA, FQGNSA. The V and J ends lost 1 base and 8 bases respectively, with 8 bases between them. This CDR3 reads CASSLEGFGYTF. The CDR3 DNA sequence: TGTGCCAGCAGCTTAGAGGGATTCGGCTACACCTTC.

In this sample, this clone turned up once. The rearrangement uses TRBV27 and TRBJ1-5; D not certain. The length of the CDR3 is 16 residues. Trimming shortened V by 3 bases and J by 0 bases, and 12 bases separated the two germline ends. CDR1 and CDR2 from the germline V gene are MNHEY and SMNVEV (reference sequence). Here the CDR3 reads CASSFRRTYSNQPQHF. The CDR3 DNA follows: TGTGCCAGCAGTTTCCGCCGGACTTATAGCAATCAGCCCCAGCATTTT.

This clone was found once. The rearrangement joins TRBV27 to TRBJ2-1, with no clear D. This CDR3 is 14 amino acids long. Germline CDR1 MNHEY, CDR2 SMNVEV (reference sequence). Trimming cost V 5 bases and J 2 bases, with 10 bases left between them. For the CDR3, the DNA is TGTGCCAGCAGTCTCCGGGCCCCCTACAATGAGCAGTTCTTC. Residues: CASSLRAPYNEQFF.

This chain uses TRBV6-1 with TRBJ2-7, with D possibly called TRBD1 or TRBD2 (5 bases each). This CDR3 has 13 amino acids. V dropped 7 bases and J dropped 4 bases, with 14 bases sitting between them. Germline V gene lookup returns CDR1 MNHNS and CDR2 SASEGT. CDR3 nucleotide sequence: TGTGCCAGCACCGGGGCAAGGCCGTACGAGCAGTACTTC. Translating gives CASTGARPYEQYF.

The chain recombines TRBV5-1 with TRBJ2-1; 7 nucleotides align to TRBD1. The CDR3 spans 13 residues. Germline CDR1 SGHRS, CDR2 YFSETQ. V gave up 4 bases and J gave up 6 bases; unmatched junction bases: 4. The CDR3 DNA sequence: TGCGCCAGCAGCCGTGACAGGGCCAATGAGCAGTTCTTC. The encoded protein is CASSRDRANEQFF.

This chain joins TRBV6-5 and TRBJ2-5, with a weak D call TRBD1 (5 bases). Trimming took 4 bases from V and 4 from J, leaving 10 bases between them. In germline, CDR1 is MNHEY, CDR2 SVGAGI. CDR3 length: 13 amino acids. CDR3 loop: CASSLRGLETQYF. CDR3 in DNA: TGTGCCAGCAGTTTAAGGGGATTAGAGACCCAGTACTTC.

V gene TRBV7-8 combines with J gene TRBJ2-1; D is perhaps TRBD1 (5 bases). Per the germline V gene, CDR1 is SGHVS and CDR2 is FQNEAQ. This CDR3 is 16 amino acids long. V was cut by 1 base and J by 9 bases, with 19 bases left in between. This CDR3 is CASSLVYRRTTSEQFF. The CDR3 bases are TGTGCCAGCAGCTTAGTCTACCGTCGGACAACCTCTGAGCAGTTCTTC.

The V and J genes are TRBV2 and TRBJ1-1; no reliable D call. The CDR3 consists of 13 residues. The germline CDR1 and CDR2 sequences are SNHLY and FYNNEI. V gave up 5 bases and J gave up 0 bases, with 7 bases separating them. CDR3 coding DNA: TGTGCCAGCAGTACAAGCATGAACACTGAAGCTTTCTTT. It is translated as CASSTSMNTEAFF.

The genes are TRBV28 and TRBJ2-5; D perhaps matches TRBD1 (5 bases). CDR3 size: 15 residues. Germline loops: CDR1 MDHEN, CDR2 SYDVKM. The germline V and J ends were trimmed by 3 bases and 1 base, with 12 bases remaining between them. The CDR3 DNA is TGTGCCAGCAGTTTTATTAGGGGCCCCCAAGAGACCCAGTACTTC. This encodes CASSFIRGPQETQYF. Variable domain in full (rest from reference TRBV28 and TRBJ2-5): DVKVTQSSRYLVKRTGEKVFLECVQDMDHENMFWYRQDPGLGLRLIYFSYDVKMKEKGDIPEGYSVSREKKERFSLILESASTNQTSMYLCASSFIRGPQETQYFGPGTRLLVL.

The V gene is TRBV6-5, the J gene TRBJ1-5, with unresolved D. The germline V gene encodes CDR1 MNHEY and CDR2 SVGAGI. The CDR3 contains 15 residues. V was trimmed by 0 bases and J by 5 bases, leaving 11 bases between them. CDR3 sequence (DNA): TGTGCCAGCAGTTACTCCTACACAGTCGATCAGCCCCAGCATTTT. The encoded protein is CASSYSYTVDQPQHF.

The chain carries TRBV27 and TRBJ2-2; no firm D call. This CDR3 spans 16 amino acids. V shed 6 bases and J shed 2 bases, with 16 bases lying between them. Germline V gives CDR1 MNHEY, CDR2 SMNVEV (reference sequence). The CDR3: CASSSILAVNTGELFF. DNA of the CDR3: TGTGCCAGCAGCTCTATTTTGGCGGTTAACACCGGGGAGCTGTTTTTT.